Below, 9 T cell receptor beta chains from the same sample are listed, as sequenced in a study of Graves' ophthalmopathy and Graves' hyperthyroidism. RNA served as the template for amplifying TCR beta CDR3 regions. HTBI-primed RT-PCR formed the first round, and a multiplex PCR formed the second. TCRdb called the multiplex PCR reads again in MiXCR, with one record for every CDR3 protein. The data show about 220,000 distinct CDR3 sequences, with 20% to 25% seen just once and about 46% held by the top ten. The source material was peripheral blood. The receptors here all came from a woman aged 45-59 years with Graves' ophthalmopathy.

This clonotype was counted at least ten times. The chain uses TRBV30 and TRBJ2-5; 12 positions agree with TRBD2. The germline V gene encodes CDR1 GTSNPN and CDR2 SVGIG (reference sequence). V dropped 1 base and J dropped 5; count of bases not matched to a gene: 8. The CDR3 contains 16 residues. CDR3 bases: TGTGCCTGGAGTGGCCAGACCGGGACTAGCGGGGAGACCCAGTACTTC. It yields the protein CAWSGQTGTSGETQYF.

This clonotype was seen at least ten times. This chain joins TRBV6-2 or TRBV6-3 and TRBJ2-7; no reliable D call. Germline CDR1 reads MNHEY; CDR2 reads SVGEGT. CDR3 length: 13 residues. V lost 2 bases and J 0 bases, leaving 5 bases between the germline ends. CDR3 in amino acids: CASSYAYSYEQYF. CDR3 nucleotide sequence: TGTGCCAGCAGTTACGCCTACTCCTACGAGCAGTACTTC.

The chain couples TRBV24-1 to TRBJ1-3; the D is unclear. The CDR3 is 14 residues long. Trimming removed 6 bases from V and 4 bases from J, with 12 bases in between. Germline values: CDR1 KGHDR, CDR2 SFDVKD. CDR3 loop: CATSSASGGNTIYF. CDR3 nucleotides: TGTGCCACCAGTTCTGCGTCGGGAGGAAACACCATATATTTT.

Ten or more counts support this clonotype. V is TRBV30 and J is TRBJ2-1; D is possibly TRBD1 (5 bases). The CDR3 extends over 11 amino acids. V dropped 2 bases and J dropped 12 bases, with 11 bases sitting between them. CDR1 and CDR2 (germline): GTSNPN, SVGIG (reference sequence). The CDR3 sequence is CAWSRSRGQFF. The CDR3 coding sequence is TGTGCCTGGAGTCGGTCAAGGGGGCAGTTCTTC. The full variable domain, in which reference TRBV30 and TRBJ2-1 provide the parts outside the CDR3, is SQTIHQWPATLVQPVGSPLSLECTVEGTSNPNLYWYRQAAGRGLQLLFYSVGIGQISSEVPQNLSASRPQDRQFILSSKKLLLSDSGFYLCAWSRSRGQFFGPGTRLTVL.

This clonotype was picked up many times. The chain carries TRBV6-1 and TRBJ2-7; weak D call: TRBD2 (5 bases). This CDR3 has 15 residues. The ends were cut back, 2 bases at V and 5 bases at J, with 16 bases in the middle. From germline, CDR1 is MNHNS and CDR2 SASEGT. The CDR3 reads CASSELSRESHEQYF. As DNA, the CDR3 is TGTGCCAGCAGTGAACTTTCGAGGGAAAGCCACGAGCAGTACTTC.

This clonotype came up many times. The chain is built from TRBV19 and TRBJ1-1; 7 bases map to TRBD1. The junction had 4 bases not matched to a gene; V was cut back by 4 bases and J by 2 bases. Germline CDR1 LNHDA, CDR2 SQIVND (reference sequence). The CDR3 sequence is 14 residues long. CDR3 protein: CASSRRTGNTEAFF. CDR3 coding DNA: TGTGCCAGTAGTAGGAGGACAGGAAACACTGAAGCTTTCTTT.

The genes are TRBV2 and TRBJ1-6; D not certain. CDR1 is SNHLY and CDR2 is FYNNEI in the germline V gene. The V end was cut by 0 bases, the J end by 15 bases, with 12 bases between. This CDR3 comprises 13 residues. The CDR3 sequence is CASSEAGVWLLHF. CDR3 coding DNA: TGTGCCAGCAGTGAAGCAGGTGTCTGGCTCCTCCACTTT.

At least ten counts were recorded for this clonotype. The chain links TRBV28 to TRBJ2-7; 13 nucleotides align to TRBD2. Germline-derived CDR1 and CDR2 are MDHEN and SYDVKM. The CDR3 loop spans 16 amino acids. J lost 1 base, V lost 8 bases, and 8 bases had no gene match. CDR3 protein: CASARPGLAGSYEQYF. The CDR3 coding sequence is TGTGCCAGCGCTCGACCGGGACTAGCGGGATCCTACGAGCAGTACTTC.

This clonotype was recorded at least ten times. The chain employs TRBV11-2 and TRBJ2-7; the D gene could be TRBD1 or TRBD2 (5 bases each). Germline V gene sequence: CDR1 SGHAT, CDR2 FQNNGV. Deletions cut 6 bases from V and 1 base from J, with 13 bases between. The CDR3 extends over 14 amino acids. CDR3 nucleotide sequence: TGTGCCAGCAGTTTGGGACGGAAGTCCTACGAGCAGTACTTC. Protein: CASSLGRKSYEQYF.